This TCR beta chain came from a study of T cell responses to AZD1222 COVID-19 vaccine. Study-level points and caveats: Clonal diversity may have been underestimated in mostly white British donors.

Pooling was applied to second doses at about 4 or about 12 weeks. The protocol was immunoSEQ multiplex PCR, while the TCRdb copy is restricted to in-frame clones and leaves out a portion. The table lists about 140,000 clones, about 93% of them singletons, with about 4.1% in the top ten. Comment on this clone: What it binds is not known.

Unmatched junction bases numbered 8, after V lost 5 bases and J lost 1 base. The CDR3 has 15 residues. Germline V gene data show CDR1 as SGHTA and CDR2 as FQGNSA. The source was peripheral blood, collected 28 days after the second AZD1222 dose. The V gene is TRBV7-2, the J gene TRBJ2-7; 7 positions match TRBD2. The source is an adult who received the AZD1222 COVID-19 vaccine. The CDR3 DNA sequence: TGTGCCAGCAGCCGTTCGGGAGCGGGGTCCTACGAGCAGTACTTC. Encoded protein: CASSRSGAGSYEQYF.